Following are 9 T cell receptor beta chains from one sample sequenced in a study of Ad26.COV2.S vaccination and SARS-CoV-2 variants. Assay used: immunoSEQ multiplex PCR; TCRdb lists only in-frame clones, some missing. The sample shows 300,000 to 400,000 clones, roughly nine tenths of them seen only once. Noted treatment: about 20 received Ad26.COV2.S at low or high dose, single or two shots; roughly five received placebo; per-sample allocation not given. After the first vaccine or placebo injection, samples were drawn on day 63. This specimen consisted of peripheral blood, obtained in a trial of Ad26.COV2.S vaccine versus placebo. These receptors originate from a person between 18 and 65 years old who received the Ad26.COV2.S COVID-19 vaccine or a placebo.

DNA of the CDR3: TGTGCCAGCAGCCACGGGCTAGCGGGGGGATACCAAGAGACCCAGTACTTC. As protein: CASSHGLAGGYQETQYF. V usage is TRBV7-2 and J usage is TRBJ2-5, with 11 positions matching TRBD2. This CDR3 comprises 17 residues. V lost 5 bases, J lost 0 bases, and 8 bases stayed unmatched. Germline CDR1 is SGHTA and CDR2 is FQGNSA.

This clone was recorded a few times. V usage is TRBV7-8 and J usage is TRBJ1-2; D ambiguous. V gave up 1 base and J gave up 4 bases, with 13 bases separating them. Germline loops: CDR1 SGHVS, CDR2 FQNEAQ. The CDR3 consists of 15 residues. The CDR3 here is CASSLGLREGYGYTF. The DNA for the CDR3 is TGTGCCAGCAGCTTAGGGCTGAGGGAAGGCTATGGCTACACCTTC.

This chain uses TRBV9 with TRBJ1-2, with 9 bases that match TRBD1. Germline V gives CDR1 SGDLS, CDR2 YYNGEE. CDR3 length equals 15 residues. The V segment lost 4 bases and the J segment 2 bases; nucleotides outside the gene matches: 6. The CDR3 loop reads CASSPWDRANYGYTF. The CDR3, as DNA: TGTGCCAGCAGCCCATGGGACAGGGCCAACTATGGCTACACCTTC.

As DNA, the CDR3 is TGTGCCAGCAGTCCCGGCAGGACTAGGAATGAGCAGTTCTTC. This gives the protein CASSPGRTRNEQFF. The chain is built from TRBV27 and TRBJ2-1, with 7 bases matching TRBD2. The ends lost 5 bases at V and 7 bases at J; junction bases unmatched: 8. The germline V gene encodes CDR1 MNHEY and CDR2 SMNVEV (reference sequence). The CDR3 is made up of 14 amino acids.

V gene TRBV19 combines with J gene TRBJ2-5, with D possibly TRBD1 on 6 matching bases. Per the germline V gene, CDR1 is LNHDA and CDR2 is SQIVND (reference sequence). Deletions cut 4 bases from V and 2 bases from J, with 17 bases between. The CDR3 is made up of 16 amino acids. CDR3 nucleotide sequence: TGTGCCAGTAGTAGCGGGCAGGGGATTATGCAAGAGACCCAGTACTTC. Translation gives CASSSGQGIMQETQYF. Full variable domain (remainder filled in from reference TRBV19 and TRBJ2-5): DGGITQSPKYLFRKEGQNVTLSCEQNLNHDAMYWYRQDPGQGLRLIYYSQIVNDFQKGDIAEGYSVSREKKESFPLTVTSAQKNPTAFYLCASSSGQGIMQETQYFGPGTRLLVL.

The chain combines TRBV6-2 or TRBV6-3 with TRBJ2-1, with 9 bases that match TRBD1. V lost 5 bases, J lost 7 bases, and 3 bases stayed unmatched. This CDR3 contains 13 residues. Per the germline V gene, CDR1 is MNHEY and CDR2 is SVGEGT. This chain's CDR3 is CASSPTGGNEQFF. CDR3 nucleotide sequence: TGTGCCAGCAGTCCGACAGGGGGAAATGAGCAGTTCTTC.

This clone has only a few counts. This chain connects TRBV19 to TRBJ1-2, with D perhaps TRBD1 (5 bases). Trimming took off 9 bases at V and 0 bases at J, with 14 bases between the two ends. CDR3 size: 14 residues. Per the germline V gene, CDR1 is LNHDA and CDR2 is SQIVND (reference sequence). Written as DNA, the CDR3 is TGTGCCAGCTACAGGCAACTGTCTAACTATGGCTACACCTTC. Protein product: CASYRQLSNYGYTF.

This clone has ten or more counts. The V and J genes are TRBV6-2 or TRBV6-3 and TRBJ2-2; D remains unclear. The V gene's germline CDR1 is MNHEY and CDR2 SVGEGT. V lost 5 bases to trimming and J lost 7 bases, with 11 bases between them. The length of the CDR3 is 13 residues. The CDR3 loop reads CASSRPGVGELFF. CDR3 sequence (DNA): TGTGCCAGCAGTCGCCCGGGTGTCGGGGAGCTGTTTTTT.

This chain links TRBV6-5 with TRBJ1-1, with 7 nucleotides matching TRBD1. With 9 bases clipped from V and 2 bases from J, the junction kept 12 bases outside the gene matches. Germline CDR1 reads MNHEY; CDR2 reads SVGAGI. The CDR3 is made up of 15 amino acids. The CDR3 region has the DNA TGTGCCAGTACCCGGGACAGCTTAAGAAACACTGAAGCTTTCTTT. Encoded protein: CASTRDSLRNTEAFF.